This T cell receptor beta chain was captured by sequencing in a study of regulatory T cells in long-lasting Graves disease. This clonotype appeared a few times. Noted time point: persistent/refractory GD, antithyroid drugs over 5 years with positive TRAb. PBMC RNA served as the TCR library source. Sequencing libraries for TCR beta were prepared with iRepertoire HTBI primers and Arm-PCR of CDR3 regions. MiXCR was run by TCRdb on the multiplex PCR reads, yielding one entry per CDR3 protein. The repertoire holds about 660,000 distinct CDR3 sequences, about 30% seen once, with around 42% in the top ten. The sequence derives from a female donor with Graves disease. The starting material was peripheral blood mononuclear cells (PBMCs), obtained when the disease was refractory, from a patient treated with antithyroid drugs.

CDR3 sequence: CASSRDRIYGYTF. CDR3 DNA sequence: TGTGCCAGCAGCCGAGACAGGATCTATGGCTACACCTTC. The V and J genes are TRBV3-1 and TRBJ1-2; maybe TRBD1 (6 bases). V was pared by 4 bases and J by 4 bases, with 10 bases between. Germline assignment: CDR1 LGHDT and CDR2 YNNKEL (reference sequence). CDR3 size: 13 residues. The whole variable domain, filled in from reference TRBV3-1 and TRBJ1-2, reads DTAVSQTPKYLVTQMGNDKSIKCEQNLGHDTMYWYKQDSKKFLKIMFSYNNKELIINETVPNRFSPKSPDKAHLNLHINSLELGDSAVYFCASSRDRIYGYTFGSGTRLTVV.